Shown below are 2 T cell receptor beta chains from a single sample sequenced in a study of technical replicates of blood from a few donors. The method was immunoSEQ multiplex PCR; TCRdb's version includes in-frame clones alone and lacks a portion of them. Here the sample spans under 85,000 clones, approximately 93% being singletons. Sequencing input: T cells isolated from PBMCs. All receptors come from a human donor in good health.

This sequence joins TRBV19 and TRBJ1-1; D not certain. V shed 1 base and J shed 0 bases, with 6 bases lying between them. Germline CDR1 and CDR2: LNHDA and SQIVND (reference sequence). CDR3 size: 14 residues. In DNA, the CDR3 is TGTGCCAGTAGTATAGGACAAGTGAACACTGAAGCTTTCTTT. It translates to CASSIGQVNTEAFF. The full variable domain, in which reference TRBV19 and TRBJ1-1 provide the parts outside the CDR3, is DGGITQSPKYLFRKEGQNVTLSCEQNLNHDAMYWYRQDPGQGLRLIYYSQIVNDFQKGDIAEGYSVSREKKESFPLTVTSAQKNPTAFYLCASSIGQVNTEAFFGQGTRLTVV.

The gene calls are TRBV19 and TRBJ2-7, with TRBD1 matching over 7 bases. The length of the CDR3 is 14 residues. V shed 7 bases, J shed 3 bases, and the junction held 9 bases outside the gene matches. CDR1 and CDR2 (germline): LNHDA, SQIVND (reference sequence). The CDR3 DNA sequence: TGTGCCAGTAAAAGGATGACAGGGAGCTACGAGCAGTACTTC. It translates to CASKRMTGSYEQYF. The full variable domain, in which reference TRBV19 and TRBJ2-7 provide the parts outside the CDR3, is DGGITQSPKYLFRKEGQNVTLSCEQNLNHDAMYWYRQDPGQGLRLIYYSQIVNDFQKGDIAEGYSVSREKKESFPLTVTSAQKNPTAFYLCASKRMTGSYEQYFGPGTRLTVT.